The TCR beta chain under discussion was sequenced for a study of blood T cell repertoires in COVID-19. This CDR3 is built from 16 residues. CDR1 and CDR2 from the germline V gene are SGHAT and FQNNGV. Trimming at V came to 1 base and at J to 3 bases, leaving 7 bases not matched to a gene. Here immunoSEQ multiplex PCR was the method, and the copy in TCRdb shows in-frame clones only, minus some. The sample includes more than 300,000 clones, 90% of them seen just once. This clonotype was sampled from a woman in her 30s who had been exposed to COVID-19. Sequencing was performed on PBMCs or T cells enriched from blood (not recorded which). This chain connects TRBV11-2 to TRBJ2-3, with TRBD2 matching 7 bases. DNA of the CDR3: TGTGCCAGCAGCTTAGTGACTAGCATTATAACAGATACGCAGTATTTT. Protein: CASSLVTSIITDTQYF.